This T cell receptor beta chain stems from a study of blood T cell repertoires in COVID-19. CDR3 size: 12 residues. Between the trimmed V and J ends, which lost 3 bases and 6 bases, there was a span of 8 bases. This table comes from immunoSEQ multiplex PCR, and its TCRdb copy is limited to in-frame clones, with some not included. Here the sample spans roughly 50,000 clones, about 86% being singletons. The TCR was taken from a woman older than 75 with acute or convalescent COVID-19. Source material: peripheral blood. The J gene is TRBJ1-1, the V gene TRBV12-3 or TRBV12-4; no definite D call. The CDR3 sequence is CASSFRGAEAFF. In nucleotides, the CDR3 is TGTGCCAGCAGTTTTCGGGGAGCTGAAGCTTTCTTT.